Listed here are 26 T cell receptor beta chains from one sample, sequenced in a study of CD8+ T cells in alopecia areata. Extracted RNA was reverse transcribed, and the resulting cDNA served as sequencing template. Using immunoSEQ multiplex PCR, the repertoire was profiled, and TCRdb retains in-frame clones only, with some absent. The table records about 150,000 clones, 45% to 55% of them present only once. Here the sequenced sample was CD8+ T cells sorted from blood, taken at week 0. The receptor set was obtained from a human donor with alopecia areata.

The chain combines TRBV11-2 with TRBJ2-1; D remains unclear. The CDR3 is 12 residues long. The germline CDR1 and CDR2 sequences are SGHAT and FQNNGV. The V and J ends lost 5 bases and 6 bases respectively, with 8 bases between them. The CDR3 DNA is TGTGCCAGCAGCCCCACACTCAATGAGCAGTTCTTC. It encodes CASSPTLNEQFF. Full variable domain (rest looked up from reference TRBV11-2 and TRBJ2-1): EAGVAQSPRYKIIEKRQSVAFWCNPISGHATLYWYQQILGQGPKLLIQFQNNGVVDDSQLPKDRFSAERLKGVDSTLKIQPAKLEDSAVYLCASSPTLNEQFFGPGTRLTVL.

V and J are TRBV21-1 and TRBJ2-3; TRBD1 reflects the table's D call only, with no check against the DNA. TRBV21-1 is designated a pseudogene. CDR3 length: 13 amino acids. CDR3 region: CASSRGGTDTQYF. Here the CDR3 DNA reads TGTGCCAGCAGCAGGGGCGGAACAGATACGCAGTATTTT.

This clone appeared a few times. The chain links TRBV4-3 to TRBJ2-7, with a tentative D call TRBD2 (6 bases). This CDR3 is 15 amino acids long. Germline CDR1 is LGHNA and CDR2 is YSLEER. V lost 4 bases to trimming and J lost 5 bases, with 18 bases between them. The CDR3 protein is CASSPTPEGTNEQYF. CDR3 sequence (DNA): TGCGCCAGCAGCCCAACCCCGGAGGGGACCAACGAGCAGTACTTC.

V usage is TRBV5-1 and J usage is TRBJ1-2; D is perhaps TRBD1 (5 bases). This CDR3 contains 12 residues. Germline V CDR1 and CDR2: SGHRS, YFSETQ. Trimming cost V 9 bases and J 8 bases, with 17 bases left between them. The CDR3 sequence: CATEEPGTGYTF. Here the CDR3 DNA reads TGCGCCACCGAGGAGCCGGGGACCGGCTACACCTTC.

The V gene is TRBV7-2, the J gene TRBJ2-3; TRBD2 matches 11 bases. From germline, CDR1 is SGHTA and CDR2 FQGNSA. The CDR3 length is 18 residues. V shed 1 base, J shed 1 base, and the junction held 7 bases outside the gene matches. The CDR3 region is CASSLVLSGGAGTDTQYF. DNA for the CDR3: TGTGCCAGCAGCTTAGTGCTTAGCGGGGGGGCGGGCACAGATACGCAGTATTTT.

The chain couples TRBV27 to TRBJ1-2; unclear D gene. V dropped 0 bases and J dropped 8 bases, with 10 bases sitting between them. CDR3 length: 13 amino acids. The germline V gene encodes CDR1 MNHEY and CDR2 SMNVEV (reference sequence). The DNA for the CDR3 is TGTGCCAGCAGTTTATCAGGCGGAGTAGGCTACACCTTC. This gives the protein CASSLSGGVGYTF.

This clone was observed a handful of times. This chain joins TRBV2 and TRBJ2-7; weak D call: TRBD1 (6 bases). The CDR3 is 14 amino acids. Germline values: CDR1 SNHLY, CDR2 FYNNEI. Trimming pared 7 bases from V and 3 bases from J, leaving 16 bases between. The chain's CDR3 is CASNSGTNYYEQYF. CDR3 DNA: TGTGCCAGCAACTCCGGGACAAACTACTACGAGCAGTACTTC.

This chain joins TRBV5-6 and TRBJ1-1; tentative D call: TRBD1 (6 bases). V was trimmed by 4 bases and J by 1 base, leaving 14 bases between them. The CDR3 runs to 15 residues. Germline CDR1 and CDR2: SGHDT and YYEEEE. Here the CDR3 DNA reads TGTGCCAGCAGCCTAAAGACAGGTGGGAACACTGAAGCTTTCTTT. Translation gives CASSLKTGGNTEAFF.

This clone was observed a handful of times. This chain joins TRBV13 and TRBJ2-7; no clear D gene. The V gene's germline CDR1 is PRHDT and CDR2 FYEKMQ (reference sequence). V lost 1 base, J lost 2 bases, and 6 bases lay in between. The CDR3 extends over 13 amino acids. The CDR3 DNA sequence: TGTGCCAGCAGCTTAGCTTCACCCTACGAGCAGTACTTC. As protein: CASSLASPYEQYF.

This clone was seen a handful of times. J is TRBJ1-5 and V is TRBV7-9; no firm D call. CDR3 length: 13 amino acids. Germline V lookup: CDR1 SEHNR, CDR2 FQNEAQ (reference sequence). V lost 9 bases and J 7 bases, leaving 16 bases between the germline ends. In nucleotides, the CDR3 is TGTGCCAGTTCCTCCGGAGGAGGCCAGCCCCAGCATTTT. Its translation is CASSSGGGQPQHF.

This clone showed up just a few times. The rearrangement uses TRBV12-5 and TRBJ2-7, with D perhaps assigned TRBD1 or TRBD2 (5 bases each). V was clipped by 6 bases and J by 4 bases, with 7 bases between them. Germline CDR1 reads LGHNT; CDR2 reads FRNRAP. The length of the CDR3 is 11 residues. The CDR3: CASGWGYEQYF. As DNA, the CDR3 is TGTGCTAGTGGATGGGGGTACGAGCAGTACTTC.

V is TRBV4-3 and J is TRBJ2-7; D uncertain. V was pared by 1 base and J by 2 bases, with 9 bases between. The CDR3 spans 14 residues. CDR1 and CDR2 from the germline V gene are LGHNA and YSLEER. CDR3 nucleotide sequence: TGCGCCAGCAGCCAAGCGAGTGGTCCCTACGAGCAGTACTTC. The encoded protein is CASSQASGPYEQYF.

The CDR3 nucleotides are TGTGCCAGCAGCTTAGCGCTGGGTAGTCGGGAGCTGTTTTTT. It encodes CASSLALGSRELFF. V and J are TRBV7-9 and TRBJ2-2; no definite D call. Germline loops: CDR1 SEHNR, CDR2 FQNEAQ (reference sequence). The CDR3 loop spans 14 amino acids. Trimming removed 0 bases from V and 9 bases from J, with 11 bases in between.

Written as DNA, the CDR3 is TGTGCCAGCAGTCAGGGCGGGCCTGGAAACACCATATATTTT. Its protein product is CASSQGGPGNTIYF. The chain links TRBV11-2 to TRBJ1-3, with D maybe TRBD1 (5 bases). The CDR3 has 14 residues. Germline V gene data show CDR1 as SGHAT and CDR2 as FQNNGV. The V end lost 6 bases, the J end lost 2 bases, and 11 bases lay between the germline ends.

J is TRBJ1-2 and V is TRBV29-1; a possible D gene is TRBD1 (5 bases). The V and J ends lost 2 bases and 6 bases respectively, with 10 bases between them. This CDR3 has 12 residues. The germline gives CDR1 SQVTM, CDR2 ANQGSEA. The CDR3 is CSVEQGLDGYTF. The CDR3 nucleotides read TGCAGCGTTGAACAGGGATTGGATGGCTACACCTTC.

Concerning this clone: In the same sample, other DNA sequences code for this CDR3. This sequence joins TRBV9 and TRBJ2-3; D tentatively fits TRBD1 or TRBD2 (5 bases each). Trimming pared 0 bases from V and 1 base from J, leaving 6 bases between. The germline gives CDR1 SGDLS, CDR2 YYNGEE. The CDR3 totals 14 residues. The CDR3 sequence: CASSVVGGTDTQYF. Written as DNA, the CDR3 is TGTGCCAGCAGCGTAGTGGGGGGCACAGATACGCAGTATTTT.

The CDR3 protein is CAWSRTGVLSGANVLTF. In DNA, the CDR3 is TGTGCCTGGAGTAGGACAGGGGTCCTCTCTGGGGCCAACGTCCTGACTTTC. The chain couples TRBV30 to TRBJ2-6; 9 bases match TRBD1. J was trimmed by 0 bases and V by 2 bases; bases with no gene match: 5. Germline V lookup: CDR1 GTSNPN, CDR2 SVGIG (reference sequence). The CDR3 consists of 17 residues.

This rearrangement joins TRBV7-9 to TRBJ1-2; D is possibly TRBD1 (5 bases). Per the germline V gene, CDR1 is SEHNR and CDR2 is FQNEAQ (reference sequence). V lost 6 bases and J 7 bases, leaving 18 bases between the germline ends. CDR3 length equals 14 residues. The CDR3 sequence is CASRGDGLYFGYTF. The CDR3 bases are TGTGCCAGCAGAGGGGACGGGCTGTACTTTGGCTACACCTTC.

The sample holds a few counts of this clone. V usage is TRBV5-1 and J usage is TRBJ2-2; TRBD1 is a possible D gene (6 bases). The germline V and J ends were trimmed by 0 bases and 1 base, with 13 bases remaining between them. Germline lookup yields CDR1 SGHRS and CDR2 YFSETQ. The CDR3 has 17 amino acids. The CDR3 region is CASSLGRQEVNTGELFF. DNA of the CDR3: TGCGCCAGCAGCTTGGGAAGACAGGAGGTGAACACCGGGGAGCTGTTTTTT.

V is TRBV25-1 and J is TRBJ2-5, with D unclear. Per germline, CDR1 MGHDK and CDR2 SYGVNS. The V end lost 5 bases, the J end lost 2 bases, and 12 bases lay between the germline ends. The CDR3 runs 14 residues. This chain's CDR3 is CASSTPGPQETQYF. The CDR3 nucleotides read TGTGCCAGCAGTACTCCCGGGCCACAAGAGACCCAGTACTTC.

This clone turned up a few times. This sequence joins TRBV15 and TRBJ1-4; unclear D gene. Per the germline V gene, CDR1 is LNHNV and CDR2 is YYDKDF (reference sequence). Trimming took off 3 bases at V and 2 bases at J, with 10 bases between the two ends. There are 15 residues in the CDR3. The CDR3 DNA sequence: TGTGCCACCAGCAGCCCCGCGGAGACTAATGAAAAACTGTTTTTT. This encodes CATSSPAETNEKLFF.

The table lists this clone with a count of one. V is TRBV6-6 and J is TRBJ2-7, with D unresolved. V was shortened by 6 bases and J by 0 bases, with 12 bases between the two germline ends. Per germline, CDR1 MNHNY and CDR2 SVGAGI (reference sequence). This CDR3 contains 14 residues. The CDR3 nucleotides read TGTGCCAGCAGGACTCCTGAATACTCCTACGAGCAGTACTTC. It yields the protein CASRTPEYSYEQYF.

The gene calls are TRBV30 and TRBJ1-1, with 10 bases lining up with TRBD1. The V and J ends lost 0 bases and 6 bases, in that order; junction bases with no gene match: 4. CDR1 and CDR2 (germline): GTSNPN, SVGIG (reference sequence). The CDR3 totals 14 residues. This CDR3 is CAWSVGTGVAEAFF. The CDR3 DNA follows: TGTGCCTGGAGTGTAGGGACAGGGGTAGCTGAAGCTTTCTTT.

This clone appeared a single time. V gene TRBV13 combines with J gene TRBJ2-7; D is undetermined. Germline loops: CDR1 PRHDT, CDR2 FYEKMQ (reference sequence). This CDR3 is 14 amino acids long. V was pared by 3 bases and J by 7 bases, with 16 bases between. The CDR3 spells CASSLDRHLGEQYF. CDR3 bases: TGTGCCAGCAGCTTGGATCGGCATCTCGGGGAGCAGTACTTC.

This clone was seen a few times. This chain links TRBV13 with TRBJ1-1, with a tentative D call TRBD1 (5 bases). The V end lost 3 bases, the J end lost 4 bases, and 12 bases lay between the germline ends. The CDR3 length is 14 residues. CDR1 is PRHDT and CDR2 is FYEKMQ in the germline V gene (reference sequence). CDR3 coding DNA: TGTGCCAGCAGCTTCGGAGGGGCGGGCACTGAAGCTTTCTTT. Its protein is CASSFGGAGTEAFF.

The chain employs TRBV5-1 and TRBJ2-1; perhaps TRBD2 as D (7 bases). With 0 bases removed from V and 7 bases from J, the gap between germline ends came to 11 bases. Germline CDR1 SGHRS, CDR2 YFSETQ. This CDR3 contains 14 residues. In nucleotides, the CDR3 is TGCGCCAGCAGCTTGGCCGGGGGGCCAAATGAGCAGTTCTTC. It translates to CASSLAGGPNEQFF. Full variable domain (remainder filled in from reference TRBV5-1 and TRBJ2-1): KAGVTQTPRYLIKTRGQQVTLSCSPISGHRSVSWYQQTPGQGLQFLFEYFSETQRNKGNFPGRFSGRQFSNSRSEMNVSTLELGDSALYLCASSLAGGPNEQFFGPGTRLTVL.